The 32 T cell receptor beta chains presented below share a single source sample, sequenced in a study of vaccination and CD4 T cells after COVID-19. Documented treatment: approximately 9-day PBMC culture with coronavirus spike peptide pools or control peptides (ViraFEST assay). The collection of CD4+ T cells from the unexposed donor took place before the COVID-19 pandemic (2011-2018). CD4+ T cells that had been cultured provided DNA sequenced with the Oncomine TCR Beta short-read assay. Via MiXCR, TCRdb re-called the PCR reads, giving one row per CDR3 protein. The sample has thousands of distinct CDR3 sequences; 45% to 55% are singletons. Their specific antigens are unknown. Material for sequencing was CD4+ T cells from blood, cultured in vitro. These receptors were obtained from a human donor in good health.

V gene TRBV27 combines with J gene TRBJ1-2, with D maybe TRBD1 (6 bases). The CDR3 runs to 15 residues. The germline gives CDR1 MNHEY, CDR2 SMNVEV (reference sequence). The V gene lost 0 bases and the J gene lost 8 bases, with 16 bases spanning the gap. CDR3 in amino acids: CASSLSRTAVGGYTF. The CDR3 DNA follows: TGTGCCAGCAGTTTATCCCGGACAGCCGTCGGCGGCTACACCTTC.

This clonotype was seen only a few times. V gene TRBV20-1 combines with J gene TRBJ1-2; possible D gene TRBD1, 5 bases. CDR3 length: 14 amino acids. V dropped 3 bases and J dropped 8 bases, with 19 bases sitting between them. CDR1 is DFQATT, CDR2 SNEGSKA, per germline (reference sequence). The CDR3, as DNA: TGCAGTGCTAGTTACCGATCCGTAGGGGACGGCTACACCTTC. It codes for CSASYRSVGDGYTF.

The chain joins TRBV11-2 to TRBJ2-5; the D gene is possibly TRBD2 (6 bases). With 5 bases removed from V and 5 bases from J, the gap between germline ends came to 12 bases. CDR3 length equals 13 residues. In germline, CDR1 is SGHAT, CDR2 FQNNGV. CDR3 DNA sequence: TGTGCCAGCAGCGGGGAGGAACGGGAGACCCAGTACTTC. It is translated as CASSGEERETQYF.

The chain uses TRBV19 and TRBJ2-5; 7 positions agree with TRBD2. The germline V gene has CDR1 LNHDA and CDR2 SQIVND (reference sequence). This CDR3 has 19 residues. The J segment lost 2 bases and the V segment lost 5 bases, leaving 20 bases of the junction unmatched. In DNA, the CDR3 is TGTGCCAGTAGTCCGGAATGGATAGGCGGGAGACGAAAGCAAGAGACCCAGTACTTC. It encodes CASSPEWIGGRRKQETQYF.

The J gene is TRBJ2-5, the V gene TRBV20-1; tentatively, D is TRBD1 (5 bases). The ends were cut back, 0 bases at V and 2 bases at J, with 10 bases in the middle. Germline lookup yields CDR1 DFQATT and CDR2 SNEGSKA (reference sequence). The CDR3 covers 14 residues. The CDR3 reads CSAREDTSQETQYF. CDR3 sequence (DNA): TGCAGTGCTAGAGAGGACACATCACAAGAGACCCAGTACTTC.

The rearrangement links TRBV5-4 to TRBJ1-2; a possible D gene is TRBD1 (5 bases). Germline V CDR1 and CDR2: SGHNT, YYREEE (reference sequence). This CDR3 has 14 amino acids. Trimming cost V 4 bases and J 4 bases, with 14 bases left between them. The CDR3 region has the DNA TGTGCCAGCAGCGCCAGACAGTCTGCCTATGGCTACACCTTC. This sequence encodes CASSARQSAYGYTF.

The gene calls are TRBV19 and TRBJ1-2; D is unresolved. CDR1 is LNHDA, CDR2 SQIVND, per germline (reference sequence). This CDR3 region has 16 residues. The V and J ends lost 5 bases and 5 bases respectively, with 21 bases between them. CDR3: CASSPESRRPRYGYTF. The CDR3 nucleotides read TGTGCCAGTAGTCCGGAGTCTAGGCGTCCTCGGTATGGCTACACCTTC.

The chain joins TRBV25-1 to TRBJ2-3; possibly TRBD2 for D (6 bases). Trimming stripped 1 base from V and 6 bases from J, with 17 bases between. The germline V gene encodes CDR1 MGHDK and CDR2 SYGVNS. There are 16 residues in the CDR3. The CDR3 protein is CASSELGDGRGDTQYF. The CDR3 nucleotides are TGTGCCAGCAGTGAATTAGGGGACGGGAGAGGGGATACGCAGTATTTT.

CDR3 sequence: CAISEIGLAATSYEQYF. The CDR3 DNA follows: TGTGCCATCAGTGAAATAGGACTAGCGGCGACTTCCTACGAGCAGTACTTC. This chain links TRBV10-3 with TRBJ2-7; TRBD2 matches at 10 bases. The CDR3 covers 17 residues. With V trimmed by 3 bases and J by 1 base, 9 bases remained unmatched. In germline, CDR1 is ENHRY, CDR2 SYGVKD.

The rearrangement uses TRBV18 and TRBJ2-7; D not resolved. This CDR3 is 11 amino acids long. V shed 1 base and J shed 5 bases, with 3 bases lying between them. Germline CDR1 KGHSH, CDR2 LQKENI. CDR3 DNA: TGTGCCAGCTCACCACAAAACGAGCAGTACTTC. It translates to CASSPQNEQYF. The complete variable domain, with remaining parts taken from reference TRBV18 and TRBJ2-7, reads NAGVMQNPRHLVRRRGQEARLRCSPMKGHSHVYWYRQLPEEGLKFMVYLQKENIIDESGMPKERFSAEFPKEGPSILRIQQVVRGDSAAYFCASSPQNEQYFGPGTRLTVT.

The rearrangement links TRBV7-9 to TRBJ1-4; no reliable D call. This CDR3 spans 16 amino acids. V lost 6 bases and J lost 8, with 22 bases in between. In germline, CDR1 is SEHNR, CDR2 FQNEAQ (reference sequence). CDR3 residues: CASSLLDPGRREKLFF. CDR3 DNA: TGTGCCAGCAGTTTACTCGACCCCGGCAGGAGGGAAAAACTGTTTTTT.

V usage is TRBV19 and J usage is TRBJ2-7; D perhaps matches TRBD2 (6 bases). V dropped 6 bases and J dropped 3 bases, with 18 bases sitting between them. The germline V gene has CDR1 LNHDA and CDR2 SQIVND (reference sequence). This CDR3 region has 15 residues. As DNA, the CDR3 is TGTGCCAGTAGGTCGTCAGGGACTGTTATCTACGAGCAGTACTTC. This sequence encodes CASRSSGTVIYEQYF.

The chain joins TRBV29-1 to TRBJ1-2; D not resolved. CDR1 and CDR2 from the germline V gene are SQVTM and ANQGSEA. CDR3 length equals 13 residues. V lost 7 bases and J 4 bases, leaving 16 bases between the germline ends. CDR3 protein: CSGGESIRYGYTF. CDR3 bases: TGCAGCGGAGGAGAGTCAATCCGCTATGGCTACACCTTC.

This chain connects TRBV20-1 to TRBJ2-5; D possibly uses TRBD1 or TRBD2 (5 bases each). Trimming took 3 bases from V and 7 from J, leaving 18 bases between them. Germline V gene data show CDR1 as DFQATT and CDR2 as SNEGSKA (reference sequence). The CDR3 covers 14 residues. The DNA of the CDR3 is TGCAGTGCTAGGCCGCCGGGACCCCTTTCGACCCAGTACTTC. This codes for CSARPPGPLSTQYF.

V and J are TRBV6-1 and TRBJ1-2, with D perhaps matching TRBD1 (6 bases). From germline, CDR1 is MNHNS and CDR2 SASEGT. CDR3 length: 14 amino acids. The V gene lost 6 bases and the J gene lost 4 bases, with 15 bases spanning the gap. CDR3 nucleotides: TGTGCCAGCAGCACCGATACAGGGATCTATGGCTACACCTTC. Residues: CASSTDTGIYGYTF.

The rearrangement uses TRBV20-1 and TRBJ2-7, with 7 nucleotides matching TRBD2. This CDR3 comprises 14 residues. Per germline, CDR1 DFQATT and CDR2 SNEGSKA (reference sequence). V was pared by 6 bases and J by 4 bases, with 12 bases of the junction left unmatched. The CDR3 DNA sequence: TGCAGTGCAAGTGGGCTGACTAGCTTATACGAGCAGTACTTC. It is translated as CSASGLTSLYEQYF.

In its sample, this clonotype was seen a few times. This CDR3 is CSATTGSGANVLTF. The CDR3 nucleotides read TGCAGTGCCACGACAGGGAGCGGGGCCAACGTCCTGACTTTC. V is TRBV20-1 and J is TRBJ2-6; 7 bases are shared with TRBD1. Trimming at V came to 6 bases and at J to 4 bases, leaving 6 bases not matched to a gene. This CDR3 is 14 amino acids long. The germline gives CDR1 DFQATT, CDR2 SNEGSKA (reference sequence).

A remark on this clonotype: One end of the junction fails to match germline, which may point to a read error. The V gene is TRBV20-1, the J gene TRBJ2-7; TRBD2 might be the D (6 bases). The CDR3 covers 15 residues. CDR1 DFQATT and CDR2 SNEGSKA come from the germline V gene (reference sequence). The CDR3 region has the DNA TGCAGTGTTAGAGCCCCCGGGAGATTATCCTACGAGCAGTACTTC. This encodes CSVRAPGRLSYEQYF.

By share, this clonotype counts as medium-sized. CDR3 amino acids: CASSQGPSGALQETQYF. The CDR3 DNA follows: TGCGCCAGCAGCCAAGGGCCTAGCGGGGCTCTCCAAGAGACCCAGTACTTC. The chain joins TRBV4-1 to TRBJ2-5, with 9 bases lining up with TRBD2. Germline V lookup: CDR1 MGHRA, CDR2 YSYEKL. This CDR3 has 17 residues. The V segment lost 1 base and the J segment 1 base; nucleotides outside the gene matches: 7.

The gene calls are TRBV6-2 or TRBV6-3 and TRBJ2-2, with a tentative D call TRBD2 (5 bases). From germline, CDR1 is MNHEY and CDR2 SVGEGT. V lost 7 bases and J 7 bases, leaving 19 bases between the germline ends. CDR3 size: 15 residues. The CDR3 loop reads CASNDPRGYGGELFF. The CDR3 nucleotides are TGTGCCAGCAATGACCCTCGAGGGTATGGCGGGGAGCTGTTTTTT.

V is TRBV5-1 and J is TRBJ2-5; D not certain. Trimming pared 2 bases from V and 5 bases from J, leaving 13 bases between. Looked up from germline, CDR1 is SGHRS and CDR2 is YFSETQ. The CDR3 is 14 residues long. The CDR3 DNA reads TGCGCCAGCAGCTTCGGCTCTTTAGTGGAGACCCAGTACTTC. This translates into CASSFGSLVETQYF.

The gene calls are TRBV7-2 and TRBJ2-1; a weak D match, TRBD1 (5 bases). The J call may be mistaken, given a closer DNA end match to TRBJ2-7. The CDR3 extends over 13 amino acids. Germline V gene data show CDR1 as SGHTA and CDR2 as FQGNSA. In DNA, the CDR3 is TGTGCCAGCAGCTCCGCAGGGCTCCACGAGCAGTACTTC. Translated: CASSSAGLHEQYF.

This clonotype was found a few times. This chain uses TRBV27 with TRBJ1-6; no definite D call. The V end was cut by 5 bases, the J end by 0 bases, with 11 bases between. Germline assignment: CDR1 MNHEY and CDR2 SMNVEV (reference sequence). CDR3 length: 16 residues. For the CDR3, the DNA is TGTGCCAGCAGTCCTGCGGGGAGCTCCTATAATTCACCCCTCCACTTT. It encodes CASSPAGSSYNSPLHF.

This sequence joins TRBV11-2 and TRBJ2-2; unclear D gene. This CDR3 is built from 12 residues. Trimming took off 5 bases at V and 3 bases at J, with 4 bases between the two ends. Germline CDR1 and CDR2: SGHAT and FQNNGV. CDR3: CASSPHTGELFF. CDR3 sequence (DNA): TGTGCCAGCAGCCCTCACACCGGGGAGCTGTTTTTT. Drawing the rest from reference TRBV11-2 and TRBJ2-2, the complete variable domain is EAGVAQSPRYKIIEKRQSVAFWCNPISGHATLYWYQQILGQGPKLLIQFQNNGVVDDSQLPKDRFSAERLKGVDSTLKIQPAKLEDSAVYLCASSPHTGELFFGEGSRLTVL.

This clonotype has more than one count but fewer than ten. The chain has TRBV7-6 and TRBJ1-2; TRBD1 is a possible D gene (5 bases). V was cut by 3 bases and J by 7 bases, with 12 bases left in between. The CDR3 runs 13 residues. Germline values: CDR1 SGHVS, CDR2 FNYEAQ. This CDR3 is CASSLDRGVGYTF. The CDR3 DNA reads TGTGCCAGCAGCTTGGACCGAGGGGTTGGCTACACCTTC.

The rearrangement uses TRBV20-1 and TRBJ2-5; the D is unclear. This CDR3 is 13 amino acids long. The germline V gene has CDR1 DFQATT and CDR2 SNEGSKA (reference sequence). V shed 3 bases and J shed 0 bases, with 8 bases lying between them. CDR3 residues: CSASPLNQETQYF. The CDR3 DNA is TGCAGTGCTAGCCCTCTTAACCAAGAGACCCAGTACTTC.

The J gene is TRBJ2-1, the V gene TRBV7-8; 11 nucleotides match TRBD1. J gave up 6 bases and V 3 bases, and 10 bases lay outside the gene matches. The CDR3 totals 17 residues. Germline assignment: CDR1 SGHVS and CDR2 FQNEAQ. The DNA of the CDR3 is TGTGCCAGCAGCTTCGATGGACAGGGGGCTAACTCCAATGAGCAGTTCTTC. It translates to CASSFDGQGANSNEQFF.

This clonotype was detected only a few times. The chain combines TRBV6-1 with TRBJ2-5, with D possibly TRBD2 on 6 matching bases. Germline CDR1 MNHNS, CDR2 SASEGT. This CDR3 has 13 residues. Trimming stripped 3 bases from V and 6 bases from J, with 11 bases between. The chain's CDR3 is CASSDQGLKTQYF. The CDR3 nucleotides are TGTGCCAGCAGTGACCAGGGACTGAAGACCCAGTACTTC.

This clonotype has only a few counts. The J gene is TRBJ1-5, the V gene TRBV4-1; D call uncertain. This CDR3 contains 18 residues. CDR1 and CDR2 from the germline V gene are MGHRA and YSYEKL. Trimming took 0 bases from V and 0 from J, leaving 15 bases between them. The CDR3: CASSQDGLTTDSNQPQHF. The DNA of the CDR3 is TGCGCCAGCAGCCAAGACGGACTCACAACAGATAGCAATCAGCCCCAGCATTTT.

The chain recombines TRBV5-5 with TRBJ2-7; D gene uncertain. The CDR3 extends over 15 amino acids. Germline CDR1 is SGHKS and CDR2 is YYEKEE (reference sequence). V lost 0 bases to trimming and J lost 8 bases, with 18 bases between them. The CDR3 sequence is CASSLDSDLAKKQYF. The DNA for the CDR3 is TGTGCCAGCAGCTTGGATTCTGACTTGGCCAAGAAGCAGTACTTC.

This rearrangement joins TRBV12-3 or TRBV12-4 to TRBJ1-2, with D tentatively TRBD1 (6 bases). The CDR3 loop spans 15 amino acids. V lost 6 bases, J lost 5 bases, and 19 bases lay in between. CDR3 nucleotides: TGTGCCAGCAGGTTAAACGGGGGGCAGCGGTATGGCTACACCTTC. Translating gives CASRLNGGQRYGYTF.

This clonotype was seen a handful of times. The gene calls are TRBV20-1 and TRBJ2-7, with 7 bases matching TRBD2. Germline CDR1 is DFQATT and CDR2 is SNEGSKA (reference sequence). This CDR3 region has 13 residues. Trimming took 3 bases from V and 7 from J; bases not matched to a gene: 9. In DNA, the CDR3 is TGCAGTGCTAGTAGCGGGTGGTCGGGGGAGCAGTACTTC. This encodes CSASSGWSGEQYF.